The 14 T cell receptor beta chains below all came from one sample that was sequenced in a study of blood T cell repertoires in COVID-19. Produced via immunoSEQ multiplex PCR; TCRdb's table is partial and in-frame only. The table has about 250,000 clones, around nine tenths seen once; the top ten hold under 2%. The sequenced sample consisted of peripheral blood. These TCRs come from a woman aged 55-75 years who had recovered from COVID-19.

For the CDR3, the DNA is TGTGCCAGCAGCGACGAAAACAGGGAAATGAACACTGAAGCTTTCTTT. This gives the protein CASSDENREMNTEAFF. The chain employs TRBV6-2 or TRBV6-3 and TRBJ1-1; weak D call: TRBD1 (6 bases). The V end was cut by 6 bases, the J end by 0 bases, with 17 bases between. Germline CDR1 reads MNHEY; CDR2 reads SVGEGT. The CDR3 has 16 amino acids.

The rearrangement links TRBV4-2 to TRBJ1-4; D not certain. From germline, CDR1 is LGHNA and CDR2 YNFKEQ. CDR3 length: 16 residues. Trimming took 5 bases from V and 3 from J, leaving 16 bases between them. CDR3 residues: CASSGGQRAANEKLFF. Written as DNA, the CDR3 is TGTGCCAGCAGCGGAGGTCAGCGCGCGGCTAATGAAAAACTGTTTTTT.

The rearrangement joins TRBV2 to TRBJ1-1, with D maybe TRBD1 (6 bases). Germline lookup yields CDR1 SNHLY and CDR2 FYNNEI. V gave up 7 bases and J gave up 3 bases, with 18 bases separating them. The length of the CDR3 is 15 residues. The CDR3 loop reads CASTEEGGGDTEAFF. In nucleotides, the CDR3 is TGTGCCAGCACCGAAGAGGGGGGGGGCGACACTGAAGCTTTCTTT.

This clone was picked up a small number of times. DNA for the CDR3: TGTGCTTCGGGGACAGCGATTGAAGCTTTCTTT. Amino acid sequence: CASGTAIEAFF. This chain links TRBV11-2 with TRBJ1-1, with 7 bases aligning to TRBD1. Germline V gene data show CDR1 as SGHAT and CDR2 as FQNNGV. The CDR3 has 11 residues.

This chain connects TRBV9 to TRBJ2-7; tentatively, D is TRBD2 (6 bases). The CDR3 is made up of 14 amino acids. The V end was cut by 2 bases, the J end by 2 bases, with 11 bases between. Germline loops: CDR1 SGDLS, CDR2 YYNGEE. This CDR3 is CASSVAGPTYEQYF. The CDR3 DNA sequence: TGTGCCAGCAGCGTTGCGGGACCAACCTACGAGCAGTACTTC.

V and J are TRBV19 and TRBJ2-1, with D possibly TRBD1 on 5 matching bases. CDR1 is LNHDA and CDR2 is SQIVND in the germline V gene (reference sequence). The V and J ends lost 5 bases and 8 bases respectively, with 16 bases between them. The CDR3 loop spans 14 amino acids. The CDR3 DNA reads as TGTGCCAGTAGTTTGACACAGGTACACCATGAGCAGTTCTTC. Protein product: CASSLTQVHHEQFF.

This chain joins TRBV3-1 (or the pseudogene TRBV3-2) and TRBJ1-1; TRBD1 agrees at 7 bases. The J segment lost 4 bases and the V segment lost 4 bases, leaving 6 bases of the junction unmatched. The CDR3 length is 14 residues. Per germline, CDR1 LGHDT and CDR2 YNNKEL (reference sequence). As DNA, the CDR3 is TGTGCCAGCAGCCTCGACAGGGTTGGCACTGAAGCTTTCTTT. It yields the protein CASSLDRVGTEAFF.

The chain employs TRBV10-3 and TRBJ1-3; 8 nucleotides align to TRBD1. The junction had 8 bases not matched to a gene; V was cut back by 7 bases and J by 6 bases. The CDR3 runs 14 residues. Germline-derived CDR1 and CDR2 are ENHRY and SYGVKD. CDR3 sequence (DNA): TGTGCCATCAAGGAGACAGGGGCTCCAAACACCATATATTTT. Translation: CAIKETGAPNTIYF.

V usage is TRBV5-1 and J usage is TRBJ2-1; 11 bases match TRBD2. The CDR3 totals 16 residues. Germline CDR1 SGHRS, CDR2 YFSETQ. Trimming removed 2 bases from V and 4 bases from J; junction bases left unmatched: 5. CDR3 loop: CASSLPGTSGYNEQFF. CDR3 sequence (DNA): TGCGCCAGCAGCTTACCCGGGACTAGCGGTTACAATGAGCAGTTCTTC.

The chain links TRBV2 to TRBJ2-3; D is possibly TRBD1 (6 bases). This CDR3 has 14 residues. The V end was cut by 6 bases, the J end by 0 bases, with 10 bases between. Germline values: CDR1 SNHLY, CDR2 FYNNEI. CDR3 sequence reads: CASRIRGSTDTQYF. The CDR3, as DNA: TGTGCCAGCAGGATCAGGGGCAGCACAGATACGCAGTATTTT.

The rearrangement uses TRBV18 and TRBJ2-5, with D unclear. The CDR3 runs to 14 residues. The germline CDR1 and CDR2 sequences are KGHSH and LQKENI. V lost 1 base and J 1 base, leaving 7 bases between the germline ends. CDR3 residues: CASSPQPPQETQYF. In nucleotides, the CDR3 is TGTGCCAGCTCACCACAGCCGCCCCAAGAGACCCAGTACTTC.

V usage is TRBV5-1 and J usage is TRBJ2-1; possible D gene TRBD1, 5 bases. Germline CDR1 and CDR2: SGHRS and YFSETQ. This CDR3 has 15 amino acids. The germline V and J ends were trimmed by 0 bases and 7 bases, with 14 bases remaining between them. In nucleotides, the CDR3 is TGCGCCAGCAGCTTGGCGGCAGGGTTAGGAAATGAGCAGTTCTTC. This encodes CASSLAAGLGNEQFF.

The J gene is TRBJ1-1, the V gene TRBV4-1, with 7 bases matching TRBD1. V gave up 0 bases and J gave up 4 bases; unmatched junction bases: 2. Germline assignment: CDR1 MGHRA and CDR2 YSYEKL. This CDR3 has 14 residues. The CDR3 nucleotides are TGCGCCAGCAGCCAAGATTCAGGGGGCACTGAAGCTTTCTTT. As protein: CASSQDSGGTEAFF.

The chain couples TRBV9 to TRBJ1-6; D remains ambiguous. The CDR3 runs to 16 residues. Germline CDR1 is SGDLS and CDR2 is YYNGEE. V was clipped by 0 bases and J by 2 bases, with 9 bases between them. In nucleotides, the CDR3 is TGTGCCAGCAGCGTAGTGGCGGAAACCTATAATTCACCCCTCCACTTT. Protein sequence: CASSVVAETYNSPLHF.